This T cell receptor (beta chain) was captured in a study of a mutant IDH1 vaccine in newly diagnosed glioma. Sequencing was performed with immunoSEQ multiplex PCR; in TCRdb, only in-frame clones are kept and a portion is missing. The sample carries approximately 21,000 clones, approximately 84% recorded once. For this clone: The antigen is unknown.

Stated time point: week 47, end of study. Doses comprised 300 ug of mutant IDH1 20-mer peptide each, plus topical imiquimod. Trimming pared 2 bases from V and 1 base from J, leaving 5 bases between. From germline, CDR1 is SEHNR and CDR2 FQNEAQ (reference sequence). The CDR3 extends over 13 amino acids. The chain has TRBV7-9 and TRBJ2-5, with no clear D. The material was PBMCs, obtained from a glioma patient whose treatment included an IDH1 peptide vaccine. This clonotype originated in a man aged 40-55 years with glioma. CDR3 loop: CASSLPPQETQYF. DNA of the CDR3: TGTGCCAGCAGCTTACCCCCCCAAGAGACCCAGTACTTC.